This TCR beta chain was recovered during a study of CD8 T cells in Susac syndrome. Random hexamers were used to reverse transcribe an amount of about 0.45 to 1 ug RNA. TCRdb reprocessed the immunoSEQ multiplex PCR reads via MiXCR and lists one record per CDR3 protein. The sample holds 170,000 or so distinct CDR3 sequences; approximately 94% are singletons and the top ten take roughly 0.11%. Broader study findings: The CD4+ T cell repertoires that were profiled in Susac syndrome showed no clonal expansion.

TEMRA cells underwent FACS enrichment and CD8+ and CD4+ T cells underwent negative isolation. With respect to this clonotype: Its antigen is unknown.

Germline loops: CDR1 DFQATT, CDR2 SNEGSKA (reference sequence). V was shortened by 1 base and J by 3 bases, with 10 bases between the two germline ends. The CDR3 is 14 amino acids. This TCR was sampled from a human donor with Susac syndrome. The sample taken for sequencing was CD4+ T cells from PBMCs. The rearrangement joins TRBV20-1 to TRBJ1-5; a weak D match, TRBD1 (6 bases). The CDR3 loop is CSARGGGYNQPQHF. CDR3 in DNA: TGCAGTGCTAGAGGAGGGGGTTACAATCAGCCCCAGCATTTT.